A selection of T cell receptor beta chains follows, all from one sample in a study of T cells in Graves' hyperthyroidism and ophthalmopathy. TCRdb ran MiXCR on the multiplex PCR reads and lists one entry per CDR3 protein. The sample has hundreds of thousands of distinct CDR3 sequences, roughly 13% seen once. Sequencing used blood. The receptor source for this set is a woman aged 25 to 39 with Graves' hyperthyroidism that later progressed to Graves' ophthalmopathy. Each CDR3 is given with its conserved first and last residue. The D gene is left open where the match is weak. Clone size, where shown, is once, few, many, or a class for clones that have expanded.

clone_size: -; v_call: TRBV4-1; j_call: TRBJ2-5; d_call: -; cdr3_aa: CASSQDSAGYQETQYF; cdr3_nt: TGCGCCAGCAGCCAAGATTCCGCGGGGTATCAAGAGACCCAGTACTTC
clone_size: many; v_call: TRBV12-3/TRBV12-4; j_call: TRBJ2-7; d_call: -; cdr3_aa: CASSSQVGDYEQYF; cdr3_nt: TGTGCCAGCAGTTCACAAGTAGGGGACTACGAGCAGTACTTC
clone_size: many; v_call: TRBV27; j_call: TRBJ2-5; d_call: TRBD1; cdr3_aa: CASHKSPTGDAGQETQYF; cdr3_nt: TGTGCCAGCCATAAAAGTCCGACAGGGGACGCCGGGCAAGAGACCCAGTACTTC
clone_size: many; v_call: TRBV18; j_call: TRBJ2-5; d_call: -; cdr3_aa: CASSRDGSLFPQYF; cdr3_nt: TGTGCCAGCTCACGTGACGGGAGTCTGTTTCCCCAGTACTTC
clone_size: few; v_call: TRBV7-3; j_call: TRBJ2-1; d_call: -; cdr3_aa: CASSLSGGTRYNEQFF; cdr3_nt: TGTGCCAGCAGCTTAAGCGGCGGGACTCGGTACAATGAGCAGTTCTTC
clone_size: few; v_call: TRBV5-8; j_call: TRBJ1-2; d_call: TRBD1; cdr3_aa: CASSLPGQGRVQGGYTF; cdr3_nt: TGTGCCAGCAGCCTACCGGGACAGGGGAGGGTACAGGGTGGCTACACCTTC
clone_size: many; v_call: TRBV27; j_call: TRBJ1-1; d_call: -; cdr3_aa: CASRSSGYKTEAFF; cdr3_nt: TGTGCCAGCAGGTCCTCAGGGTATAAGACTGAAGCTTTCTTT
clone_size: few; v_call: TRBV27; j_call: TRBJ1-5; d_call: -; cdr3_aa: CASGALGGQPQHF; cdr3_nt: TGTGCCAGCGGGGCCCTCGGGGGCCAGCCCCAGCATTTT
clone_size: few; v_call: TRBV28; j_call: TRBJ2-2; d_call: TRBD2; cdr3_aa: CASIGGSPPGELFF; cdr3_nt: TGTGCCAGCATCGGCGGGAGCCCTCCCGGGGAGCTGTTTTTT
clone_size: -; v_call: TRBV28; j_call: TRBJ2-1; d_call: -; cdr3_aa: CASRSVGPGFF; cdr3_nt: TGTGCCAGCAGATCGGTGGGCCCGGGTTTCTTC
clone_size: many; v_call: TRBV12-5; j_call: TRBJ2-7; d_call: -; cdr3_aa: CASGLVPFRPEQYF; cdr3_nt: TGTGCTAGTGGTTTGGTACCGTTCAGGCCCGAGCAGTACTTC
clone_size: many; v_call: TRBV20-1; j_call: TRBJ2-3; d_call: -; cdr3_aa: CSAITLVSGGTDTQYF; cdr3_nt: TGCAGTGCCATCACCCTCGTTAGCGGCGGCACAGATACGCAGTATTTT
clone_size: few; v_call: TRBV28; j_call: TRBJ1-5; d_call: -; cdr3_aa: CASSPLYSNQPQHF; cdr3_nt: TGTGCCAGCAGCCCTCTATATAGCAATCAGCCCCAGCATTTT
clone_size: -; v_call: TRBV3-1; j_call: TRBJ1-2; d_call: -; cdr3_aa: CASARGEFYGYTF; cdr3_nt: TGTGCCAGCGCACGGGGGGAGTTCTATGGCTACACCTTC
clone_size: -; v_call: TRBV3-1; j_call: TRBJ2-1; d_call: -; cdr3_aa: CASSQTLDTSNSEQFF; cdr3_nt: TGTGCCAGCAGCCAGACCCTGGACACCTCGAACAGTGAGCAGTTCTTC
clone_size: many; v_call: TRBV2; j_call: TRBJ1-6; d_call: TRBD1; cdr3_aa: CATQQGAASPLHF; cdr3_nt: TGTGCCACACAACAGGGGGCGGCTTCACCCCTCCACTTT
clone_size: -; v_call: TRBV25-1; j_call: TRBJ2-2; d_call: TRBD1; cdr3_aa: CASSDGQGVGELFF; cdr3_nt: TGTGCCAGCAGTGATGGACAGGGGGTCGGGGAGCTGTTTTTT
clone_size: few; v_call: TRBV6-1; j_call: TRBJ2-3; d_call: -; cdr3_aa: CASSPFRGRLVLDTQYF; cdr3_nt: TGTGCCAGCAGTCCCTTTAGGGGCAGACTAGTTTTAGATACGCAGTATTTT
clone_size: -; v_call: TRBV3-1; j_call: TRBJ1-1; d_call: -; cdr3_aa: CASSQVTSTEAFF; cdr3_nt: TGTGCCAGCAGCCAAGTCACTAGTACTGAAGCTTTCTTT
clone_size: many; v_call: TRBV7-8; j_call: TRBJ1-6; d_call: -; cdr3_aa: CASSLAGLGGNSPLHF; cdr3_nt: TGTGCCAGCAGCTTAGCGGGCCTTGGGGGGAATTCACCCCTCCACTTT
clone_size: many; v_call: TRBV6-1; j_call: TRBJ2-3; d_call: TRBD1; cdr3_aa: CASSERGTGRVTDTQYF; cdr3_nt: TGTGCCAGCAGTGAAAGAGGGACAGGAAGGGTCACAGATACGCAGTATTTT
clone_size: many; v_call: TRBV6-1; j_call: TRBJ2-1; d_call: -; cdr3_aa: CASRFSWQVNEQFF; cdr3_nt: TGTGCCAGCAGATTCTCCTGGCAGGTCAATGAGCAGTTCTTC
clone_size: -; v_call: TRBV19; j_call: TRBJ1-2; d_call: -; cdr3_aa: CASNAGDSLFLYGCTF; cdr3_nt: -
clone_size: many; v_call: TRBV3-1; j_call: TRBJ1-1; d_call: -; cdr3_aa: CASSQAGETEAFF; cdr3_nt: TGTGCCAGCAGCCAAGCGGGGGAGACTGAAGCTTTCTTT
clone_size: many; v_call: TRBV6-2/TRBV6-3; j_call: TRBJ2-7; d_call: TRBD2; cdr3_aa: CASRPSGRYSYEQYF; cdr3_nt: TGTGCCAGCAGACCTAGCGGGAGGTACTCCTACGAGCAGTACTTC
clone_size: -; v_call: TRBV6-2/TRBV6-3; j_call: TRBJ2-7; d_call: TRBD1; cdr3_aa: CASSSTGVMTYEQYF; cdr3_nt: TGTGCCAGCAGTTCCACAGGGGTTATGACCTACGAGCAGTACTTC
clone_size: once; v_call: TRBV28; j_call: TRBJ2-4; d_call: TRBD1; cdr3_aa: CASSLGQEYIQYF; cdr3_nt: TGTGCCAGCAGTTTGGGACAGGAGTACATTCAGTACTTC
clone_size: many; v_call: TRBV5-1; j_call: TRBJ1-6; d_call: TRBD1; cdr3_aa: CASSVRDRVRSENSPLHF; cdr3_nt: TGCGCCAGCAGCGTCCGGGACAGGGTTCGCTCGGAGAATTCACCCCTCCACTTT
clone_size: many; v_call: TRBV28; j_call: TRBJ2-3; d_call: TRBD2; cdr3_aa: CASSLKTSGRADTQYF; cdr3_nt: TGTGCCAGCAGCTTGAAGACTAGCGGGAGGGCAGATACGCAGTATTTT
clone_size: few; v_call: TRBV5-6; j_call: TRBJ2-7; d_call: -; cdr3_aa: CASSFWTTYEQYF; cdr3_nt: TGTGCCAGCAGCTTTTGGACTACCTACGAGCAGTACTTC
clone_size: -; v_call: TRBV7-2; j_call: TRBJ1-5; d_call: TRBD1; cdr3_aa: CASSLAGRGYFQPQHF; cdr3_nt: TGTGCCAGCAGTTTAGCAGGCAGGGGGTATTTTCAGCCCCAGCATTTT
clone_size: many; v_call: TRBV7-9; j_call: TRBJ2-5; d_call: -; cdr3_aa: CASSLEWGDLETQYF; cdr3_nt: TGTGCCAGCAGCTTAGAGTGGGGAGACCTCGAGACCCAGTACTTC
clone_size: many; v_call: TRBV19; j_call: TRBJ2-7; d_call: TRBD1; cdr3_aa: CASSIDAGQGKNEQYF; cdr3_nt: TGTGCCAGTAGTATAGATGCGGGACAGGGTAAAAACGAGCAGTACTTC
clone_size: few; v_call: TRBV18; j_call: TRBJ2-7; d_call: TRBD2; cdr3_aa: CASSPPGTSGGYEQYF; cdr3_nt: TGTGCCAGCTCGCCCCCCGGGACTAGCGGGGGCTACGAGCAGTACTTC
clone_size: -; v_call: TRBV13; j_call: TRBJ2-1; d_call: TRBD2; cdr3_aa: CASSSTSGISNEQFF; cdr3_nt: TGTGCCAGCAGCTCAACTAGCGGGATAAGCAATGAGCAGTTCTTC
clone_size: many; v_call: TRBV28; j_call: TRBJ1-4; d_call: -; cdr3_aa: CASSGPETNEKLFF; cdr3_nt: TGTGCCAGCAGTGGGCCAGAGACTAATGAAAAACTGTTTTTT
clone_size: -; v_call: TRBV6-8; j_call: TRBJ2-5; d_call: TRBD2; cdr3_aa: CASSYSRLAGTQETQYF; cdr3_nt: TGTGCCAGCAGTTACTCGCGACTAGCGGGGACACAAGAGACCCAGTACTTC
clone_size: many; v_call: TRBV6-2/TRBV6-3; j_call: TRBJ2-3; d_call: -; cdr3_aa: CASRPGLTITDTQYF; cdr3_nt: TGTGCCAGCAGGCCGGGACTCACTATCACAGATACGCAGTATTTT
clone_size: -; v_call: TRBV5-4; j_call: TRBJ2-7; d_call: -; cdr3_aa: CASSFLSNRGEQYF; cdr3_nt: TGTGCCAGCAGCTTTTTGTCCAATCGAGGCGAGCAGTACTTC
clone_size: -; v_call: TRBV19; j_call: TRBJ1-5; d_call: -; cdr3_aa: CASSREGAGNQPQHF; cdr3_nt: TGTGCCAGCTCGCGAGAGGGCGCAGGCAATCAGCCCCAGCATTTT
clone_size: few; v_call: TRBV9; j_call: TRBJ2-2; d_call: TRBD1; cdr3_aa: CASSPRPGQGNTGELFF; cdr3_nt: TGTGCCAGCAGCCCCAGACCGGGACAGGGGAACACCGGGGAGCTGTTTTTT
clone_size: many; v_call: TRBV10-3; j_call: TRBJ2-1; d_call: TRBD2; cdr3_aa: CAISESTSGGNEQFF; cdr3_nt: TGTGCCATCAGTGAGTCAACTAGCGGGGGCAATGAGCAGTTCTTC
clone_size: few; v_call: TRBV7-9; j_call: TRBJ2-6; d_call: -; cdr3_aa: CASSLIETGANVLTF; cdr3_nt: TGTGCCAGCAGCTTAATAGAGACTGGGGCCAACGTCCTGACTTTC
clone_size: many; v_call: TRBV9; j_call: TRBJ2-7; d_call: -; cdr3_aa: CASSVATGNWVEQYF; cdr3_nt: TGTGCCAGCAGCGTGGCCACTGGCAACTGGGTCGAGCAGTACTTC
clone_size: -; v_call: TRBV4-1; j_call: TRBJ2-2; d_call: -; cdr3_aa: CASSQLASASAITGELFF; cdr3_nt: TGCGCCAGCAGCCAATTGGCTTCTGCTAGCGCGATAACGGGGGAGCTGTTTTTT
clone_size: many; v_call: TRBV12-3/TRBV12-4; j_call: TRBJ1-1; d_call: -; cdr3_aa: CASRLRDGGNTEAFF; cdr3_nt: TGTGCCAGCAGGCTCCGGGACGGGGGGAACACTGAAGCTTTCTTT
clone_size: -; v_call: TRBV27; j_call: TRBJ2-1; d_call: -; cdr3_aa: CASSPHPQGGDEQFF; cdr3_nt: TGTGCCAGCAGCCCACACCCCCAGGGGGGCGATGAGCAGTTCTTC
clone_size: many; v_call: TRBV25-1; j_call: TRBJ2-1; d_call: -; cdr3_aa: CASSESSSDANNEQFF; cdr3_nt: TGTGCCAGCAGTGAATCCTCTAGCGACGCCAACAATGAGCAGTTCTTC
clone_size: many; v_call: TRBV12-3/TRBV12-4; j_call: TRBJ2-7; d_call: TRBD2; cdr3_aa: CASSLGGTPITKQYF; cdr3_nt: TGTGCCAGCAGCCTGGGGGGGACTCCCATAACTAAGCAGTACTTC
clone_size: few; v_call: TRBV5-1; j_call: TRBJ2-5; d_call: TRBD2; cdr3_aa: CASRSGLAGEEETQYF; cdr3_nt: TGCGCCAGCAGGTCGGGACTAGCGGGAGAGGAAGAGACCCAGTACTTC
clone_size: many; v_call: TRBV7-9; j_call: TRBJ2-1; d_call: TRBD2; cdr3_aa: CASSRLAEQFF; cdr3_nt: TGTGCCAGCAGCCGACTAGCGGAGCAGTTCTTC
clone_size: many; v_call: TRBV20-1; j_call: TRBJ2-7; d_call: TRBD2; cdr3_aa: CSARASWQTSGSSSYEQYF; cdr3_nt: TGCAGTGCTAGAGCGTCCTGGCAGACTAGCGGGAGTTCGTCCTACGAGCAGTACTTC
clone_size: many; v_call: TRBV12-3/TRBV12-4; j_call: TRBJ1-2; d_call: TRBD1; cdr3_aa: CASSQSDRGDGYTF; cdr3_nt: TGTGCCAGCAGTCAATCAGACAGGGGGGATGGCTACACCTTC
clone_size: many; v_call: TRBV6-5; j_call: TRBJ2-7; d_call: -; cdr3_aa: CASSYEQAYEQYF; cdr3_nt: TGTGCCAGCAGTTACGAACAGGCCTACGAGCAGTACTTC
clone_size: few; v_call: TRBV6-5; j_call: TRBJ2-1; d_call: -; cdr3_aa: CASSYSSIRSEQFF; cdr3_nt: TGTGCCAGCAGTTACTCGTCCATTCGGTCTGAGCAGTTCTTC